One and the same sample provided the 20 T cell receptor beta chains below, sequenced in a study of T cells in Graves' hyperthyroidism and ophthalmopathy. The source material, RNA transcripts, was used to amplify TCR beta CDR3 regions. The HTBI primer set drove a first-round RT-PCR of the TCR CDR3. One entry per CDR3 protein results from TCRdb running MiXCR on the multiplex PCR reads. The sample has about 350,000 distinct CDR3 sequences, approximately 18% seen once. The source material was blood. The source of these receptors is a woman under 40 with Graves' hyperthyroidism that later progressed to Graves' ophthalmopathy.

This clonotype appeared a few times. The chain employs TRBV12-3 or TRBV12-4 and TRBJ2-2; 9 bases line up with TRBD1. This CDR3 has 15 amino acids. V lost 6 bases to trimming and J lost 4 bases; unmatched junction nucleotides: 6. The CDR3 loop reads CASRTGQGFTGELFF. As DNA, the CDR3 is TGTGCCAGCAGAACGGGACAGGGATTCACCGGGGAGCTGTTTTTT.

This clonotype was counted at least ten times. The rearrangement joins TRBV2 to TRBJ1-2, with D tentatively TRBD1 (5 bases). The CDR3 covers 16 residues. The V and J ends lost 5 bases and 2 bases respectively, with 18 bases between them. Germline V gene sequence: CDR1 SNHLY, CDR2 FYNNEI. CDR3 in amino acids: CASSNSAGWGNYGYTF. CDR3 bases: TGTGCCAGCAGTAACTCGGCAGGGTGGGGAAACTATGGCTACACCTTC.

There are many counts of this clonotype. This rearrangement joins TRBV20-1 to TRBJ2-1, with 7 positions matching TRBD1. Germline V gene sequence: CDR1 DFQATT, CDR2 SNEGSKA (reference sequence). The length of the CDR3 is 19 residues. V shed 0 bases and J 8 bases; nucleotides not matched to a gene: 22. DNA for the CDR3: TGCAGTGCTAGAGATCCGAAGCCTATGACAGGGATGAGGGTTGATGAGCAGTTCTTC. This sequence encodes CSARDPKPMTGMRVDEQFF.

This clonotype occurred many times. The chain uses TRBV5-1 and TRBJ2-5; D might be TRBD2 (5 bases). This CDR3 has 17 residues. V was trimmed by 4 bases and J by 3 bases, leaving 22 bases between them. Germline CDR1 and CDR2: SGHRS and YFSETQ. The CDR3 DNA reads as TGCGCCAGCAGCGCGGGCCCGACGGACTCGTATGAAGAGACCCAGTACTTC. Protein: CASSAGPTDSYEETQYF.

The chain has TRBV29-1 and TRBJ2-3; 9 bases match TRBD1. V was pared by 4 bases and J by 1 base, with 0 bases of the junction left unmatched. The CDR3 length is 13 residues. Germline V gene sequence: CDR1 SQVTM, CDR2 ANQGSEA. CDR3 loop: CSVGQGGTDTQYF. CDR3 nucleotides: TGCAGCGTTGGACAGGGGGGCACAGATACGCAGTATTTT.

This sequence joins TRBV29-1 and TRBJ1-3, with TRBD1 matching 8 bases. Germline V lookup: CDR1 SQVTM, CDR2 ANQGSEA. The CDR3 has 16 residues. The V gene end was trimmed by 0 bases and the J gene end by 2 bases; junction bases not matched to a gene: 6. This CDR3 is CSVEDNDRGPGNTIYF. Here the CDR3 DNA reads TGCAGCGTTGAAGATAATGACAGGGGTCCTGGAAACACCATATATTTT.

This clonotype was observed many times. The chain has TRBV6-1 and TRBJ1-6, with D hard to call. Germline V gene sequence: CDR1 MNHNS, CDR2 SASEGT. The CDR3 sequence is 14 residues long. The V end was cut by 5 bases, the J end by 9 bases, with 14 bases between. CDR3 residues: CASSNAEAGSPLHF. In DNA, the CDR3 is TGTGCCAGCAGTAACGCCGAAGCTGGTTCACCCCTCCACTTT.

In its sample, this clonotype was seen a few times. The J gene is TRBJ1-1, the V gene TRBV28, with D perhaps matching TRBD1 (6 bases). V lost 7 bases and J 10 bases, leaving 19 bases between the germline ends. Germline CDR1 reads MDHEN; CDR2 reads SYDVKM. This CDR3 has 13 residues. This CDR3 reads CASNDPGHNGAFF. The CDR3 nucleotides read TGTGCCAGCAACGACCCGGGACACAACGGAGCTTTCTTT.

The genes are TRBV28 and TRBJ1-2; D unresolved. The CDR3 has 11 residues. V was trimmed by 5 bases and J by 3 bases, leaving 4 bases between them. The germline V gene encodes CDR1 MDHEN and CDR2 SYDVKM. CDR3 loop: CASSGYYGYTF. The CDR3 nucleotides are TGTGCCAGCAGTGGTTACTATGGCTACACCTTC.

This clonotype was picked up many times. The chain couples TRBV25-1 to TRBJ1-4; the D is unclear. The germline CDR1 and CDR2 sequences are MGHDK and SYGVNS. V gave up 3 bases and J gave up 0 bases, with 14 bases separating them. This CDR3 comprises 17 residues. CDR3 nucleotides: TGTGCCAGCAGTGAGGCTCTTGGCGGAGCAACTAATGAAAAACTGTTTTTT. Translation: CASSEALGGATNEKLFF.

The J gene is TRBJ2-1, the V gene TRBV3-1; D remains ambiguous. This CDR3 spans 14 amino acids. The germline gives CDR1 LGHDT, CDR2 YNNKEL (reference sequence). Trimming stripped 9 bases from V and 3 bases from J, with 15 bases between. As DNA, the CDR3 is TGTGCCAGTCAAGGCGGCCCCGTCTACAATGAGCAGTTCTTC. This sequence encodes CASQGGPVYNEQFF.

This clonotype was recorded many times. The gene calls are TRBV28 and TRBJ2-2, with 11 bases fitting TRBD1. The CDR3 length is 16 residues. V was clipped by 5 bases and J by 7 bases; unmatched bases: 9. Per the germline V gene, CDR1 is MDHEN and CDR2 is SYDVKM. CDR3 bases: TGTGCCAGCAGTCCGCCGGGACAGGGGGTCTTCGGGGAGCTGTTTTTT. Encoded protein: CASSPPGQGVFGELFF.

This clonotype was detected only a few times. The chain uses TRBV2 and TRBJ2-7; 13 nucleotides match TRBD2. Germline V gene data show CDR1 as SNHLY and CDR2 as FYNNEI. The ends lost 3 bases at V and 6 bases at J; junction bases unmatched: 5. CDR3 length: 15 residues. CDR3 protein: CASSDGLAGVGEQYF. For the CDR3, the DNA is TGTGCCAGCAGTGATGGACTAGCGGGAGTTGGCGAGCAGTACTTC.

This clonotype has just a few counts. The chain uses TRBV6-1 and TRBJ2-2, with 10 positions matching TRBD1. This CDR3 comprises 15 residues. Germline V gene sequence: CDR1 MNHNS, CDR2 SASEGT. V lost 6 bases to trimming and J lost 4 bases; unmatched junction nucleotides: 5. The CDR3 region has the DNA TGTGCCAGCAGGGGGACAGGGGTTGGCACCGGGGAGCTGTTTTTT. This encodes CASRGTGVGTGELFF.

The chain links TRBV28 to TRBJ2-7, with D perhaps TRBD1 (6 bases). CDR3 size: 13 residues. V gave up 8 bases and J gave up 2 bases, with 13 bases separating them. Germline CDR1 and CDR2: MDHEN and SYDVKM. The CDR3: CASRLTGPYEQYF. CDR3 DNA sequence: TGTGCCAGCCGCCTGACAGGTCCCTACGAGCAGTACTTC.

This clonotype has at least ten counts. The rearrangement links TRBV24-1 to TRBJ1-3; D remains unclear. Deletions cut 4 bases from V and 1 base from J, with 10 bases between. The germline V gene has CDR1 KGHDR and CDR2 SFDVKD. This CDR3 contains 15 residues. The CDR3: CATSDPPGSGNTIYF. The CDR3 DNA reads as TGTGCCACCAGTGACCCCCCCGGTTCTGGAAACACCATATATTTT.

The chain has TRBV6-2 or TRBV6-3 and TRBJ1-2, with 9 bases lining up with TRBD1. CDR1 MNHEY and CDR2 SVGEGT come from the germline V gene. The V segment lost 5 bases and the J segment 4 bases; nucleotides outside the gene matches: 17. There are 18 residues in the CDR3. This CDR3 is CASSTRSRTGVAGYGYTF. The CDR3 nucleotides are TGTGCCAGCAGTACTAGGTCGCGGACAGGGGTCGCAGGCTATGGCTACACCTTC.

CDR3 in amino acids: CASSSGQGPQETQYF. The DNA for the CDR3 is TGTGCCAGCAGTTCCGGACAGGGACCGCAAGAGACCCAGTACTTC. The genes are TRBV28 and TRBJ2-5, with 8 nucleotides matching TRBD1. The length of the CDR3 is 15 residues. Germline CDR1 MDHEN, CDR2 SYDVKM. J lost 2 bases, V lost 4 bases, and 6 bases had no gene match.

The rearrangement uses TRBV7-9 and TRBJ1-6, with D hard to call. V was pared by 3 bases and J by 9 bases, with 12 bases between. CDR3 size: 14 residues. Germline CDR1 reads SEHNR; CDR2 reads FQNEAQ (reference sequence). CDR3 nucleotides: TGTGCCAGCAGCTTCTTGGCCGCGGGTTCACCCCTCCACTTT. It is translated as CASSFLAAGSPLHF.

This clonotype was detected only a few times. The chain carries TRBV30 and TRBJ1-1; possible D gene TRBD1, 6 bases. The V gene lost 0 bases and the J gene lost 5 bases, with 16 bases spanning the gap. This CDR3 is 15 amino acids long. In germline, CDR1 is GTSNPN, CDR2 SVGIG (reference sequence). CDR3 bases: TGTGCCTGGAGTGTAGGTCCAGGGGCGCGGACTGAAGCTTTCTTT. Amino acid sequence: CAWSVGPGARTEAFF. The full variable domain, rest sourced from reference TRBV30 and TRBJ1-1, is SQTIHQWPATLVQPVGSPLSLECTVEGTSNPNLYWYRQAAGRGLQLLFYSVGIGQISSEVPQNLSASRPQDRQFILSSKKLLLSDSGFYLCAWSVGPGARTEAFFGQGTRLTVV.